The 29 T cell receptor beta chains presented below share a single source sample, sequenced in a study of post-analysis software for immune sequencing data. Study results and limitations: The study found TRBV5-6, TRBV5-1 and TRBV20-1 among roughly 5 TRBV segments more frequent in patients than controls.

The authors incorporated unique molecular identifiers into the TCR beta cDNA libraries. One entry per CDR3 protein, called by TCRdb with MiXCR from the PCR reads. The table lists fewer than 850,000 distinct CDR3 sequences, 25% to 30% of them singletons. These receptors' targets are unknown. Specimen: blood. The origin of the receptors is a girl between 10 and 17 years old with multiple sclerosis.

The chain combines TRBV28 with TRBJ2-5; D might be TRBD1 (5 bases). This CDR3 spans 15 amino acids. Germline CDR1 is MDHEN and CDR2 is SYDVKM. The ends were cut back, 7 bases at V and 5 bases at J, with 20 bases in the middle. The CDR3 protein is CASTEPRGIGETQYF. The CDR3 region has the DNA TGTGCCAGCACCGAACCAAGGGGTATCGGTGAGACCCAGTACTTC.

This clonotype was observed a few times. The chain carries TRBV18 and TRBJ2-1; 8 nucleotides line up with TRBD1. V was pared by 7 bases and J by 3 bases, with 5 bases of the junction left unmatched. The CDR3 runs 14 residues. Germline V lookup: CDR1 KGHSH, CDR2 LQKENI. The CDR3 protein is CASFGQGSYNEQFF. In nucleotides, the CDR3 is TGTGCCAGCTTCGGACAGGGAAGCTACAATGAGCAGTTCTTC.

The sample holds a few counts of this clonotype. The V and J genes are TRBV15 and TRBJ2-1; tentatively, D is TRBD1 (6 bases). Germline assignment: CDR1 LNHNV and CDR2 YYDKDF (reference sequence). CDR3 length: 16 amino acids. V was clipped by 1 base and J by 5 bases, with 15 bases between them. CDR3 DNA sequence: TGTGCCACCAGCAGAGGGCTAGGGGGAGTAGACAATGAGCAGTTCTTC. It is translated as CATSRGLGGVDNEQFF. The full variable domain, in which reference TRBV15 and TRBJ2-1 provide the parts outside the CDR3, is DAMVIQNPRYQVTQFGKPVTLSCSQTLNHNVMYWYQQKSSQAPKLLFHYYDKDFNNEADTPDNFQSRRPNTSFCFLDIRSPGLGDTAMYLCATSRGLGGVDNEQFFGPGTRLTVL.

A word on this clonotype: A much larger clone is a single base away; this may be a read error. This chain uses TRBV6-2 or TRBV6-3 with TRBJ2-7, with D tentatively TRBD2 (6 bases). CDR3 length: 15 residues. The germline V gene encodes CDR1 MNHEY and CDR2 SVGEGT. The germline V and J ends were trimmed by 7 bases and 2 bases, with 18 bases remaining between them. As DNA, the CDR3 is TGTGCCAGCATTAGTAGCGGACTGGGGGCCTACGAGCAGTACTTC. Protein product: CASISSGLGAYEQYF.

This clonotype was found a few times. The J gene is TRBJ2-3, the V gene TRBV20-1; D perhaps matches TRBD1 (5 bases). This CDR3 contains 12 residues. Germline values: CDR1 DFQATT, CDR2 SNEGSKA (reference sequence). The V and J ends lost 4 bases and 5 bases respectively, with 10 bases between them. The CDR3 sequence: CSATGWGDTQYF. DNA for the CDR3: TGCAGTGCTACAGGGTGGGGAGATACGCAGTATTTT.

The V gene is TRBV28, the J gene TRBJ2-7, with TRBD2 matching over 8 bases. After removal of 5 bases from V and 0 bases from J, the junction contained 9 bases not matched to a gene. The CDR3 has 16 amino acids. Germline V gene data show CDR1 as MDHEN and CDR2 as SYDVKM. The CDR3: CASSAGGLALSYEQYF. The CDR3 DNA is TGTGCCAGCAGTGCAGGCGGACTAGCCCTCTCCTACGAGCAGTACTTC.

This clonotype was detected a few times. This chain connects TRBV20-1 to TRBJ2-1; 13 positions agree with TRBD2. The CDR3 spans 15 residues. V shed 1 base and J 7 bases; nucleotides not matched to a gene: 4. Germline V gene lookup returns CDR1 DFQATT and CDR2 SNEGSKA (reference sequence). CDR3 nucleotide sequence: TGCAGTGCTAGAGGGACTAGCGGGGGTCTGAATGAGCAGTTCTTC. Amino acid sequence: CSARGTSGGLNEQFF.

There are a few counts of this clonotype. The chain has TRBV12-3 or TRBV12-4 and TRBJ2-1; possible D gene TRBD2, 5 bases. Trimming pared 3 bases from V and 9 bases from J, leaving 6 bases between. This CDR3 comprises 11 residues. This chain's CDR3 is CASSLRAEQFF. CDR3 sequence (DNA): TGTGCCAGCAGTTTGCGGGCTGAGCAGTTCTTC.

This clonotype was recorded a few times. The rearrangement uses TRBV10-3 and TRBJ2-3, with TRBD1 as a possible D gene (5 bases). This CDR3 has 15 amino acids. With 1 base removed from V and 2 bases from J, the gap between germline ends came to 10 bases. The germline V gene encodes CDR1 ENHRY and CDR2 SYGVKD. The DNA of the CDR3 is TGTGCCATCAGTGAGTTGGGGCCCTCCACAGATACGCAGTATTTT. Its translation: CAISELGPSTDTQYF.

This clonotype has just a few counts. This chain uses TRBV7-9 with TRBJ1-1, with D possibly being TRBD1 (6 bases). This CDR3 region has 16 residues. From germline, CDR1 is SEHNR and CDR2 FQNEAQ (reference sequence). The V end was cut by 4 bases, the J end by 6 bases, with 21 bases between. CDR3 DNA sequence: TGTGCCAGCAGCTCCCCCGCGGGGGCTATCGTCCCTGAAGCTTTCTTT. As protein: CASSSPAGAIVPEAFF.

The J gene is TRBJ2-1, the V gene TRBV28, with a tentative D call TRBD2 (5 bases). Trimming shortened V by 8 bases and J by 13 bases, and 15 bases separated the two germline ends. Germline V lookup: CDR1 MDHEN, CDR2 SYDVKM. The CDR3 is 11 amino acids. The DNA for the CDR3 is TGTGCCAGCGAAGAGGGTGAGACCCAGTTCTTC. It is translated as CASEEGETQFF.

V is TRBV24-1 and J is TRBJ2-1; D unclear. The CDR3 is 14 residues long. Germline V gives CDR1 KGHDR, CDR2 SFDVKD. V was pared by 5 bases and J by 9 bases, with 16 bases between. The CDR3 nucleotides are TGTGCCACCAGTGGGGCTTCGCCAGTTGGTGAGCAGTTCTTC. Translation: CATSGASPVGEQFF.

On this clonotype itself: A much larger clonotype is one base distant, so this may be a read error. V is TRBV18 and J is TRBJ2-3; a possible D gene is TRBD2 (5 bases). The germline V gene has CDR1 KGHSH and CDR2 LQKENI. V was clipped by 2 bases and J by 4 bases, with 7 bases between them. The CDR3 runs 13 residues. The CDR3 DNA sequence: TGTGCCAGCTCACCAGGGAGCGCAGATACGCAGTATTTT. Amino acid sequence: CASSPGSADTQYF.

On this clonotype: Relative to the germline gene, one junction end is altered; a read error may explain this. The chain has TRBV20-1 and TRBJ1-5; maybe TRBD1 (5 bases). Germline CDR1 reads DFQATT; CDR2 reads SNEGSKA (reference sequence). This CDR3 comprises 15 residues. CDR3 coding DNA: TGCAGTGCTAGAGAGCCCGGGGGAAGCAATCAGCCCCGGCATTTT. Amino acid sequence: CSAREPGGSNQPRHF.

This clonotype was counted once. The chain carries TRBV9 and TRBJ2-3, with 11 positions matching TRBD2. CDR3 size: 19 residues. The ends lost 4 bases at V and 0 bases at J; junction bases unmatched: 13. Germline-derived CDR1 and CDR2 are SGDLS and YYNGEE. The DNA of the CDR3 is TGTGCCAGCAGCCCTAGGCTAGCGGGAGGAACAGCTAGCACAGATACGCAGTATTTT. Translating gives CASSPRLAGGTASTDTQYF.

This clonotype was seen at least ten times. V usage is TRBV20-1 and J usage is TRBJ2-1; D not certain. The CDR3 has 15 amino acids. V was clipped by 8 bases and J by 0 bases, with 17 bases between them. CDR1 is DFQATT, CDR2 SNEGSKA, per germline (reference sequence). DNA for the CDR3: TGCAGTACAGAAACCTGGAGTCGCTCCTACAATGAGCAGTTCTTC. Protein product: CSTETWSRSYNEQFF.

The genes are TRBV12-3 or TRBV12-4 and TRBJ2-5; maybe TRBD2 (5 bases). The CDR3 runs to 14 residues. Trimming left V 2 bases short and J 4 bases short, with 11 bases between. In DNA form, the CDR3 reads TGTGCCAGCAGTTTACGGTCCCGGGGAGAGACCCAGTACTTC. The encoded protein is CASSLRSRGETQYF.

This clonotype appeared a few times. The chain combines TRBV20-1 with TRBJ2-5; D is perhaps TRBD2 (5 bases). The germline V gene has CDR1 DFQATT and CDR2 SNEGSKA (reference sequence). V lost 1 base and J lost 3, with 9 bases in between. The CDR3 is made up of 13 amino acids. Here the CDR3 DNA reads TGCAGTGCTAGAGGGATGGGAGAAGAGACCCAGTACTTC. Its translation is CSARGMGEETQYF.

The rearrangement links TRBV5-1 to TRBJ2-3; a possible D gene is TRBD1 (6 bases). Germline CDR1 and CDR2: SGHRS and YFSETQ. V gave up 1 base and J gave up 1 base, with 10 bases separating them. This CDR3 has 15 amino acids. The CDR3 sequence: CASSLYSGGTDTQYF. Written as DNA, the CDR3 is TGCGCCAGCAGCTTGTATTCAGGGGGCACAGATACGCAGTATTTT.

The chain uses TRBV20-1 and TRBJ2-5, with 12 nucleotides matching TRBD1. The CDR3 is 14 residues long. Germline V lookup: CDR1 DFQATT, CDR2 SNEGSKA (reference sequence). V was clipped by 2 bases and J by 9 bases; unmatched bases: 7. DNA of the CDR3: TGCAGTGCTAGACCAGGGACAGGGGGCCGGGCCCAGTACTTC. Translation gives CSARPGTGGRAQYF.

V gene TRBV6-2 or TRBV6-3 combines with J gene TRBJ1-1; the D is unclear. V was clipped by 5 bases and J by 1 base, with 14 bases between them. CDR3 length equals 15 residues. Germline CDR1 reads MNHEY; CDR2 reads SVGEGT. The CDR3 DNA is TGTGCCAGCAGTCGCGGCACGATCAGGAACACTGAAGCTTTCTTT. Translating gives CASSRGTIRNTEAFF.

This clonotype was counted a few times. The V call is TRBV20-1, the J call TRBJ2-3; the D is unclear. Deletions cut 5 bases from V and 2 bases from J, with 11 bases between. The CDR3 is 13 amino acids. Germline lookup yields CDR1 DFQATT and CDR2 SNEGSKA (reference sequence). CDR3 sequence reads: CSAYSEPTDTQYF. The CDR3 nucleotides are TGCAGTGCTTACAGCGAACCCACAGATACGCAGTATTTT.

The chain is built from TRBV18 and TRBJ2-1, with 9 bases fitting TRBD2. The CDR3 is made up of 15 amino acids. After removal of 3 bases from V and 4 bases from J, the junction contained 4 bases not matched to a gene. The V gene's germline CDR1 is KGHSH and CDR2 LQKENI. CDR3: CASSPGGGEYNEQFF. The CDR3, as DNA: TGTGCCAGCTCACCCGGCGGGGGGGAATACAATGAGCAGTTCTTC.

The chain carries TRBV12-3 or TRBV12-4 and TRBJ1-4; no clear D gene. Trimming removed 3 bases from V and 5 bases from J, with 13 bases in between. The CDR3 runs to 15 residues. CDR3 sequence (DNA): TGTGCCAGCAGTTTTGGCGGCAGTCGCAATGAAAAACTGTTTTTT. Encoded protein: CASSFGGSRNEKLFF.

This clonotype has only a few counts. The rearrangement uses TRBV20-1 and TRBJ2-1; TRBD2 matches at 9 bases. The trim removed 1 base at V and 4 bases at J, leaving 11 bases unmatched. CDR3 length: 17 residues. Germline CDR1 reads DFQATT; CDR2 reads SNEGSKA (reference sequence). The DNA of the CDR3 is TGCAGTGCTAGAGCTGGACTAGCGCATGGGGTTTACAATGAGCAGTTCTTC. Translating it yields CSARAGLAHGVYNEQFF.

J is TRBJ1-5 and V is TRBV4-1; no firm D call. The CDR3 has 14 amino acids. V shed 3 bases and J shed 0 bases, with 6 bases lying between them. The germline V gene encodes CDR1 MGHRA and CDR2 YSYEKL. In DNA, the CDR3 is TGCGCCAGCAGCCACCCCTTTAGCAATCAGCCCCAGCATTTT. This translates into CASSHPFSNQPQHF.

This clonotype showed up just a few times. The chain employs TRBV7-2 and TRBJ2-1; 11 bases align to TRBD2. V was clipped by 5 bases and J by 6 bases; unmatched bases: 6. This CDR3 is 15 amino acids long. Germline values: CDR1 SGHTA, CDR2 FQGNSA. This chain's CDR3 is CASSQGLAASNEQFF. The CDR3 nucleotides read TGTGCCAGCAGCCAGGGACTAGCGGCCTCCAATGAGCAGTTCTTC.

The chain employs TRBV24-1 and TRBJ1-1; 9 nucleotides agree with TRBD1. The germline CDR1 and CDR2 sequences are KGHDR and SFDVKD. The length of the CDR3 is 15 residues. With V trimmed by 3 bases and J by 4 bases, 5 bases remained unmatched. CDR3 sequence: CATSDRDRAPTEAFF. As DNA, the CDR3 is TGTGCCACCAGTGATAGGGACAGGGCCCCCACTGAAGCTTTCTTT.

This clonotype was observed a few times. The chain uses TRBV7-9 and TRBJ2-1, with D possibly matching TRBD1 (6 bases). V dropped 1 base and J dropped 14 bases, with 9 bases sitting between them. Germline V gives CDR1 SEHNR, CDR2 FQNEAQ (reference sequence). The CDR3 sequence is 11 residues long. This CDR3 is CASSLGTEEFF. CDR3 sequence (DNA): TGTGCCAGCAGCTTAGGGACAGAGGAGTTCTTC. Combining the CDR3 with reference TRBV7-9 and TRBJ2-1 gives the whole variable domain DTGVSQNPRHKITKRGQNVTFRCDPISEHNRLYWYRQTLGQGPEFLTYFQNEAQLEKSRLLSDRFSAERPKGSFSTLEIQRTEQGDSAMYLCASSLGTEEFFGPGTRLTVL.